The T cell receptor (beta chain) under discussion was sequenced for a study of T-cell reconstitution after alpha-beta-depleted transplantation in children. TCRbeta library construction was performed incorporating unique molecular identifiers. TCRdb itself ran the PCR reads through MiXCR, one entry per CDR3 protein. The sample consists of about 610,000 distinct CDR3 sequences, about 11% of them appearing once. This clonotype was observed a few times. Germline V CDR1 and CDR2: ENHRY, SYGVKD. The CDR3 length is 16 residues. The junction had 10 bases not matched to a gene; V was cut back by 4 bases and J by 2 bases.

The sample consisted of PBMCs from the stem cell graft donor, taken from the stem cell graft. The chain is built from TRBV10-3 and TRBJ2-7; 8 bases are a match to TRBD2. This sequence was found in a human donor who donated a stem cell graft to a child with acute myeloid leukemia. DNA of the CDR3: TGTGCCATCAGTGTAGAGAGCCGACTAGCGACCTACGAGCAGTACTTC. It specifies CAISVESRLATYEQYF.